One sample yielded the 20 T cell receptor beta chains listed below, sequenced in a study of control samples from healthy donors and cancer patients. TCRdb keeps only in-frame clones here, not all; method: immunoSEQ multiplex PCR. The sample consists of approximately 140,000 clones, around 92% of them appearing once. The sample comprised PBMCs. These receptors all come from a man over 45 with head and neck cancer.

The V call is TRBV3-1 (or the pseudogene TRBV3-2), the J call TRBJ2-7; 7 positions agree with TRBD2. Germline V gives CDR1 LGHDT, CDR2 YNNKEL (reference sequence). V shed 4 bases and J 7 bases; nucleotides not matched to a gene: 13. The CDR3 sequence is 15 residues long. CDR3 sequence (DNA): TGTGCCAGCAGCCCGCTCGGGGCCGGGCGGGAGGAGCAGTACTTC. This translates into CASSPLGAGREEQYF.

This clone was observed a handful of times. V usage is TRBV6-2 or TRBV6-3 and J usage is TRBJ1-5; 11 nucleotides match TRBD1. In germline, CDR1 is MNHEY, CDR2 SVGEGT. V shed 0 bases and J 4 bases; nucleotides not matched to a gene: 11. The CDR3 is made up of 19 amino acids. CDR3 residues: CASSYSTYGGQGANQPQHF. In DNA, the CDR3 is TGTGCCAGCAGTTACTCGACTTATGGTGGACAGGGGGCGAATCAGCCCCAGCATTTT.

This clone was seen only once. The chain uses TRBV30 and TRBJ2-1; possible D gene TRBD1, 5 bases. V lost 8 bases and J 5 bases, leaving 10 bases between the germline ends. The CDR3 has 11 amino acids. Germline V gene sequence: CDR1 GTSNPN, CDR2 SVGIG (reference sequence). The DNA for the CDR3 is TGTGCCGGCAGGGTCGACAATGAGCAGTTCTTC. Amino acids: CAGRVDNEQFF.

The rearrangement uses TRBV5-1 and TRBJ1-3, with D hard to call. Germline V gives CDR1 SGHRS, CDR2 YFSETQ. Trimming stripped 1 base from V and 4 bases from J, with 9 bases between. This CDR3 contains 14 residues. CDR3 amino acids: CASSLPSVGNTIYF. The CDR3, as DNA: TGCGCCAGCAGCTTGCCCTCCGTAGGAAACACCATATATTTT.

The chain combines TRBV7-2 with TRBJ2-1, with 8 nucleotides matching TRBD2. Germline V gives CDR1 SGHTA, CDR2 FQGNSA. This CDR3 has 13 amino acids. V dropped 4 bases and J dropped 10; count of bases not matched to a gene: 6. This CDR3 reads CASSSFPGGEQFF. CDR3 nucleotide sequence: TGTGCCAGCAGCTCCTTTCCGGGAGGGGAGCAGTTCTTC.

This chain uses TRBV13 with TRBJ2-7, with 8 nucleotides matching TRBD1. V lost 5 bases, J lost 3 bases, and 9 bases stayed unmatched. Germline lookup yields CDR1 PRHDT and CDR2 FYEKMQ (reference sequence). This CDR3 spans 15 amino acids. In nucleotides, the CDR3 is TGTGCCAGCAGCCCCCCGCAGGGGGCTTACTACGAGCAGTACTTC. It codes for CASSPPQGAYYEQYF.

This clone has only one observation. This chain joins TRBV5-4 and TRBJ1-2; 7 nucleotides align to TRBD1. J gave up 8 bases and V 0 bases, and 13 bases lay outside the gene matches. The CDR3 covers 16 residues. The V gene's germline CDR1 is SGHNT and CDR2 YYREEE (reference sequence). CDR3 residues: CASSLGQGPRVMGYTF. The CDR3 coding sequence is TGTGCCAGCAGCTTGGGACAGGGCCCAAGGGTTATGGGCTACACCTTC.

On this clone: The same CDR3 is also encoded by other DNA sequences in this sample. V usage is TRBV29-1 and J usage is TRBJ2-2; D is uncertain. V gave up 4 bases and J gave up 1 base, with 4 bases separating them. Germline V gene lookup returns CDR1 SQVTM and CDR2 ANQGSEA. The CDR3 runs to 12 residues. The CDR3 loop is CSVGQNTGELFF. The CDR3 DNA sequence: TGCAGCGTTGGGCAGAACACCGGGGAGCTGTTTTTT.

This clone was detected only once. The J gene is TRBJ1-2, the V gene TRBV18, with 7 bases aligning to TRBD1. This CDR3 comprises 16 residues. V was pared by 4 bases and J by 0 bases, with 8 bases of the junction left unmatched. CDR1 is KGHSH and CDR2 is LQKENI in the germline V gene. CDR3 loop: CASSLGQAGTNYGYTF. The DNA of the CDR3 is TGTGCCAGCTCACTCGGACAGGCGGGGACTAACTATGGCTACACCTTC.

V gene TRBV3-1 (or the pseudogene TRBV3-2) combines with J gene TRBJ2-1; the D gene could be TRBD1 or TRBD2 (5 bases each). Trimming took 4 bases from V and 12 from J, leaving 10 bases between them. The length of the CDR3 is 11 residues. From germline, CDR1 is LGHDT and CDR2 YNNKEL (reference sequence). This CDR3 is CASSPGRGQFF. CDR3 nucleotides: TGTGCCAGCAGCCCGGGACGCGGGCAGTTCTTC.

The count of this clone is one. The chain uses TRBV30 and TRBJ1-6; D not resolved. Germline V gene data show CDR1 as GTSNPN and CDR2 as SVGIG (reference sequence). V lost 4 bases and J 4 bases, leaving 17 bases between the germline ends. CDR3 size: 16 residues. This CDR3 is CAWMRWDGQYNSPLHF. DNA for the CDR3: TGTGCCTGGATGCGTTGGGATGGGCAGTATAATTCACCCCTCCACTTT.

The J gene is TRBJ1-1, the V gene TRBV28, with TRBD1 identical over 7 bases. This CDR3 is built from 15 residues. Per the germline V gene, CDR1 is MDHEN and CDR2 is SYDVKM. The junction had 5 bases not matched to a gene; V was cut back by 1 base and J by 3 bases. This chain's CDR3 is CASSLYRGGYTEAFF. The CDR3 nucleotides are TGTGCCAGCAGTTTATACAGGGGAGGGTACACTGAAGCTTTCTTT. Complete variable domain (other parts from reference TRBV28 and TRBJ1-1): DVKVTQSSRYLVKRTGEKVFLECVQDMDHENMFWYRQDPGLGLRLIYFSYDVKMKEKGDIPEGYSVSREKKERFSLILESASTNQTSMYLCASSLYRGGYTEAFFGQGTRLTVV.

V and J are TRBV5-4 and TRBJ1-2; 7 bases are a match to TRBD1. The length of the CDR3 is 15 residues. Germline CDR1 SGHNT, CDR2 YYREEE (reference sequence). J was trimmed by 1 base and V by 4 bases; bases with no gene match: 7. CDR3 sequence reads: CASSVLDRVNYGYTF. CDR3 in DNA: TGTGCCAGCAGCGTTCTTGACAGGGTTAACTATGGCTACACCTTC.

The CDR3 reads CASSLGSGNTIYF. The CDR3 bases are TGTGCCAGCAGTTTAGGCTCTGGAAACACCATATATTTT. The chain combines TRBV27 with TRBJ1-3; no clear D. Trimming took off 2 bases at V and 0 bases at J, with 2 bases between the two ends. Germline-derived CDR1 and CDR2 are MNHEY and SMNVEV (reference sequence). The CDR3 has 13 residues.

V is TRBV6-9 and J is TRBJ2-1, with D perhaps matching TRBD1 (6 bases). The length of the CDR3 is 14 residues. Trimming took 2 bases from V and 7 from J, leaving 12 bases between them. From germline, CDR1 is MNHGY and CDR2 SVAAGI. The CDR3 DNA sequence: TGTGCCAGCAGTTATAGTCAGGGGAGAAATGAGCAGTTCTTC. Its protein is CASSYSQGRNEQFF.

This clone was counted a few times. V is TRBV12-3 or TRBV12-4 and J is TRBJ2-7; D uncertain. The CDR3 loop spans 13 amino acids. Trimming cost V 1 base and J 3 bases, with 7 bases left between them. CDR3 amino acids: CASSLGAFYEQYF. The CDR3 DNA follows: TGTGCCAGCAGTTTAGGGGCTTTCTACGAGCAGTACTTC.

The chain couples TRBV9 to TRBJ2-3; D possibly uses TRBD1 or TRBD2 (6 bases each). V was pared by 4 bases and J by 2 bases, with 20 bases between. CDR1 and CDR2 from the germline V gene are SGDLS and YYNGEE. This CDR3 is 17 amino acids long. CDR3 protein: CASSPRGGRDFTDTQYF. CDR3 nucleotide sequence: TGTGCCAGCAGCCCCCGAGGGGGGCGGGATTTCACAGATACGCAGTATTTT.

The V and J genes are TRBV25-1 and TRBJ1-4; D might be TRBD1 (6 bases). Per the germline V gene, CDR1 is MGHDK and CDR2 is SYGVNS. The CDR3 is 16 amino acids. Trimming cost V 3 bases and J 0 bases, with 11 bases left between them. CDR3 nucleotide sequence: TGTGCCAGCAGTGAGGAACAGGGCTCAACTAATGAAAAACTGTTTTTT. The encoded protein is CASSEEQGSTNEKLFF.

About this clone: Other DNA sequences from this sample encode an identical CDR3 as well. The chain couples TRBV9 to TRBJ2-1; D is uncertain. The ends were cut back, 3 bases at V and 7 bases at J, with 2 bases in the middle. Per germline, CDR1 SGDLS and CDR2 YYNGEE. This CDR3 has 10 residues. The CDR3 sequence is CASSGNEQFF. CDR3 coding DNA: TGTGCCAGCAGCGGAAATGAGCAGTTCTTC.

V gene TRBV9 combines with J gene TRBJ1-1; D gene uncertain. Germline CDR1 is SGDLS and CDR2 is YYNGEE. CDR3 length: 13 amino acids. V lost 2 bases to trimming and J lost 4 bases, with 9 bases between them. CDR3 nucleotide sequence: TGTGCCAGCAGCGTGGGTTTTTCCACTGAAGCTTTCTTT. It translates to CASSVGFSTEAFF.